These 12 T cell receptor beta chains were sequenced from one sample in a study of cytomegalovirus exposure and HLA in healthy donors. Profiled with immunoSEQ multiplex PCR; TCRdb holds only in-frame clones, not every one. This sample has roughly 190,000 clones, with about nine tenths found just once. Sequencing input: PBMCs. These receptors were collected from a man aged 25 to 40 in good health and CMV-seropositive.

In its sample, this clone was seen a few times. Additional DNA sequences in this sample encode the identical CDR3. CDR3 in amino acids: CASSLAGGNTEAFF. Here the CDR3 DNA reads TGCGCCAGCAGCTTGGCCGGGGGGAACACTGAAGCTTTCTTT. V gene TRBV5-1 combines with J gene TRBJ1-1; D perhaps matches TRBD1 (5 bases). The germline V and J ends were trimmed by 0 bases and 1 base, with 7 bases remaining between them. The V gene's germline CDR1 is SGHRS and CDR2 YFSETQ. This CDR3 contains 14 residues.

This sequence joins TRBV5-8 and TRBJ1-5; D is unclear. Germline loops: CDR1 SGHTS, CDR2 YDEGEE. This CDR3 spans 20 amino acids. Trimming removed 4 bases from V and 0 bases from J, with 26 bases in between. CDR3 region: CASSPLNYLRESDSNQPQHF. Here the CDR3 DNA reads TGTGCCAGCAGCCCCCTCAACTATCTGAGGGAGTCCGATAGCAATCAGCCCCAGCATTTT.

The J gene is TRBJ1-1, the V gene TRBV29-1; possibly TRBD1 for D (5 bases). This CDR3 has 12 residues. Germline CDR1 is SQVTM and CDR2 is ANQGSEA. Deletions cut 6 bases from V and 4 bases from J, with 12 bases between. The CDR3 spells CSVMGGGTEAFF. The CDR3 bases are TGCAGCGTGATGGGGGGAGGCACTGAAGCTTTCTTT.

The chain couples TRBV6-5 to TRBJ2-3; no clear D. CDR3 length: 13 amino acids. V was pared by 6 bases and J by 5 bases, with 12 bases between. In germline, CDR1 is MNHEY, CDR2 SVGAGI. This chain's CDR3 is CASRPDLGDTQYF. CDR3 coding DNA: TGTGCCAGCAGGCCCGACCTGGGAGATACGCAGTATTTT.

The rearrangement links TRBV5-1 to TRBJ1-4; tentative D call: TRBD1 (5 bases). Trimming left V 6 bases short and J 0 bases short, with 12 bases between. Germline V gene data show CDR1 as SGHRS and CDR2 as YFSETQ. The CDR3 sequence is 15 residues long. The CDR3 protein is CASTRDGATNEKLFF. CDR3 in DNA: TGCGCCAGCACCCGGGACGGCGCAACTAATGAAAAACTGTTTTTT.

This clone was observed once. The rearrangement uses TRBV27 and TRBJ1-4; 7 positions agree with TRBD1. In germline, CDR1 is MNHEY, CDR2 SMNVEV (reference sequence). There are 13 residues in the CDR3. J gave up 5 bases and V 6 bases, and 3 bases lay outside the gene matches. This chain's CDR3 is CASRGQTNEKLFF. The CDR3 DNA follows: TGTGCCAGCAGGGGACAGACGAATGAAAAACTGTTTTTT.

For the CDR3, the DNA is TGTGCCAGCAGTGAAGCGAAAGAGACGACAACCTACCAAGAGACCCAGTACTTC. This encodes CASSEAKETTTYQETQYF. The chain joins TRBV6-1 to TRBJ2-5; D unclear. CDR1 and CDR2 from the germline V gene are MNHNS and SASEGT. The V end lost 0 bases, the J end lost 0 bases, and 17 bases lay between the germline ends. CDR3 length equals 18 residues.

This clone is a singleton in its sample. V is TRBV30 and J is TRBJ1-2; tentative D call: TRBD1 (5 bases). The CDR3 has 15 residues. The V gene's germline CDR1 is GTSNPN and CDR2 SVGIG (reference sequence). Trimming shortened V by 0 bases and J by 8 bases, and 19 bases separated the two germline ends. DNA of the CDR3: TGTGCCTGGAGTGTAGGCCCGGGGGTTTATTCAGGCTACACCTTC. It codes for CAWSVGPGVYSGYTF.

This chain's CDR3 is CASSFSGTLYEQYF. CDR3 sequence (DNA): TGTGCCAGCAGTTTTTCCGGGACACTCTACGAGCAGTACTTC. V and J are TRBV28 and TRBJ2-7; D perhaps matches TRBD1 (6 bases). CDR3 length: 14 amino acids. CDR1 MDHEN and CDR2 SYDVKM come from the germline V gene. Trimming took off 3 bases at V and 3 bases at J, with 12 bases between the two ends.

The rearrangement uses TRBV9 and TRBJ2-2; the match to TRBD1 covers 8 bases. The J segment lost 7 bases and the V segment lost 0 bases, leaving 14 bases of the junction unmatched. The CDR3 extends over 18 amino acids. Per the germline V gene, CDR1 is SGDLS and CDR2 is YYNGEE. In DNA, the CDR3 is TGTGCCAGCAGCGTAGCTAGCTCCCAGGGGGCAAGTGTCGGGGAGCTGTTTTTT. Protein: CASSVASSQGASVGELFF.

This chain connects TRBV4-2 to TRBJ2-7; D is undetermined. Per germline, CDR1 LGHNA and CDR2 YNFKEQ. This CDR3 comprises 13 residues. V gave up 1 base and J gave up 5 bases, with 9 bases separating them. CDR3 loop: CASSQGRADEQYF. CDR3 DNA: TGTGCCAGCAGCCAAGGCCGGGCTGACGAGCAGTACTTC.

This chain joins TRBV11-3 and TRBJ2-5; TRBD1 aligns across 8 bases. Trimming at V came to 5 bases and at J to 5 bases, leaving 7 bases not matched to a gene. The V gene's germline CDR1 is SGHNT and CDR2 YENEEA. CDR3 length equals 14 residues. For the CDR3, the DNA is TGTGCCAGCAGCCCAGGGGGCGCGGGGGAGACCCAGTACTTC. As protein: CASSPGGAGETQYF.